Each of the 9 T cell receptor beta chains below was sequenced from the same sample in a study of PD-L1 blockade in urothelial cancer. Repertoires were generated with immunoSEQ multiplex PCR, while TCRdb's copy carries only in-frame clones and drops some. This table has 100,000 to 150,000 clones, approximately 84% appearing once. As to time point: pretreatment peripheral blood. The material was PBMCs, obtained around atezolizumab (anti-PD-L1) treatment. These receptors all come from a man aged 50-59 years with urothelial cancer.

The rearrangement joins TRBV18 to TRBJ2-7, with 11 bases fitting TRBD1. There are 14 residues in the CDR3. The ends lost 2 bases at V and 5 bases at J; junction bases unmatched: 2. CDR1 and CDR2 (germline): KGHSH, LQKENI. For the CDR3, the DNA is TGTGCCAGCTCACCAAGGACAGGGGGCAACGAGCAGTACTTC. Translating it yields CASSPRTGGNEQYF.

The chain couples TRBV9 to TRBJ2-3; 8 positions agree with TRBD1. The CDR3 is 15 residues long. Germline V gene data show CDR1 as SGDLS and CDR2 as YYNGEE. J lost 0 bases, V lost 4 bases, and 4 bases had no gene match. The CDR3 here is CASSWGQESTDTQYF. The CDR3 region has the DNA TGTGCCAGCAGCTGGGGACAGGAGAGCACAGATACGCAGTATTTT.

The V and J genes are TRBV28 and TRBJ1-2; 7 nucleotides line up with TRBD1. This CDR3 contains 14 residues. The V gene's germline CDR1 is MDHEN and CDR2 SYDVKM. Losses at the gene ends were 3 bases for V and 8 bases for J; bases not matched to a gene: 9. CDR3 bases: TGTGCCAGCAGTTTCGAGGGGGCGTCTAGAGGCTACACCTTC. It translates to CASSFEGASRGYTF.

A few counts support this clone. The J gene is TRBJ2-1, the V gene TRBV10-1, with 8 bases matching TRBD1. This CDR3 is 13 amino acids long. In germline, CDR1 is WNHNN, CDR2 SYGVQD (reference sequence). Germline trimming cut 9 bases from V and 4 bases from J; bases unmatched to any gene: 5. CDR3 bases: TGCGCCAGAGGGACAGGTACGTACAATGAGCAGTTCTTC. It yields the protein CARGTGTYNEQFF.

The chain links TRBV5-6 to TRBJ1-3, with D tentatively TRBD1 (6 bases). This CDR3 contains 14 residues. The V end lost 6 bases, the J end lost 1 base, and 11 bases lay between the germline ends. In germline, CDR1 is SGHDT, CDR2 YYEEEE. DNA for the CDR3: TGTGCCAGCAATAGAGACAGGTCTGGAAACACCATATATTTT. Its translation is CASNRDRSGNTIYF.

The gene calls are TRBV19 and TRBJ2-7, with TRBD1 identical over 8 bases. The germline CDR1 and CDR2 sequences are LNHDA and SQIVND (reference sequence). There are 13 residues in the CDR3. The V gene end was trimmed by 6 bases and the J gene end by 6 bases; junction bases not matched to a gene: 7. CDR3 bases: TGTGCCAGTAGCGACAGGGGCATGCGCGAGCAGTACTTC. Translating gives CASSDRGMREQYF.

This rearrangement joins TRBV7-3 to TRBJ2-3; the D gene is possibly TRBD1 (5 bases). The CDR3 spans 15 residues. In germline, CDR1 is SGHTA, CDR2 FQGTGA. V was shortened by 1 base and J by 4 bases, with 12 bases between the two germline ends. The CDR3 sequence: CASSLIPQGADTQYF. DNA of the CDR3: TGTGCCAGCAGCTTAATTCCCCAGGGTGCAGATACGCAGTATTTT.

The chain is built from TRBV2 and TRBJ2-7; 8 bases line up with TRBD2. CDR1 and CDR2 from the germline V gene are SNHLY and FYNNEI. CDR3 size: 18 residues. The ends lost 6 bases at V and 4 bases at J; junction bases unmatched: 20. The chain's CDR3 is CASSAPSGTRGGDYEQYF. The DNA of the CDR3 is TGTGCCAGCAGCGCACCGTCCGGGACTAGAGGGGGGGATTACGAGCAGTACTTC.

The CDR3 protein is CASSPQVSPGLQKLFF. For the CDR3, the DNA is TGTGCCAGCTCACCACAGGTTTCTCCGGGACTTCAAAAACTGTTTTTT. J is TRBJ1-4 and V is TRBV18, with D tentatively TRBD1 (5 bases). Trimming took off 1 base at V and 9 bases at J, with 18 bases between the two ends. CDR3 length equals 16 residues. CDR1 and CDR2 (germline): KGHSH, LQKENI.